Listed here are 28 T cell receptor beta chains from one sample, sequenced in a study of blood T cell repertoires in COVID-19. Profiled with immunoSEQ multiplex PCR; TCRdb holds only in-frame clones, not every one. The sample yields fewer than 250,000 clones, about 88% seen once. Material: peripheral blood. These receptors came from a man aged 35-49 years with acute or convalescent COVID-19.

This chain connects TRBV6-5 to TRBJ2-2; 13 bases map to TRBD2. CDR3 length: 16 amino acids. The V and J ends lost 4 bases and 4 bases, in that order; junction bases with no gene match: 3. Germline V lookup: CDR1 MNHEY, CDR2 SVGAGI. The CDR3 region has the DNA TGTGCCAGCAGTTCTACTAGCGGGAGGGCCACCGGGGAGCTGTTTTTT. Translating it yields CASSSTSGRATGELFF.

The CDR3 reads CASMGGLLEGTNEKLFF. DNA of the CDR3: TGTGCCAGTATGGGGGGGCTTTTGGAGGGAACTAATGAAAAACTGTTTTTT. The chain couples TRBV19 to TRBJ1-4; D is possibly TRBD1 (6 bases). CDR3 length equals 17 residues. Germline assignment: CDR1 LNHDA and CDR2 SQIVND (reference sequence). V lost 7 bases to trimming and J lost 1 base, with 19 bases between them.

V is TRBV6-5 and J is TRBJ2-1, with D possibly matching TRBD2 (6 bases). The CDR3 has 15 amino acids. Germline V gene sequence: CDR1 MNHEY, CDR2 SVGAGI. V was trimmed by 2 bases and J by 5 bases, leaving 13 bases between them. CDR3 bases: TGTGCCAGCAGTTACCGCGGGATGGGGGACAATGAGCAGTTCTTC. Translated: CASSYRGMGDNEQFF.

The rearrangement links TRBV21-1 to TRBJ2-1; the table's D call TRBD1 went unverified against the DNA. TRBV21-1 is assigned pseudogene status. The CDR3 spans 15 residues. CDR3 in amino acids: CASPREWGRDGEQFF. The DNA of the CDR3 is TGTGCCAGCCCCCGGGAATGGGGGCGTGACGGTGAGCAGTTCTTC.

The J gene is TRBJ2-1, the V gene TRBV19; 7 bases are a match to TRBD2. Losses at the gene ends were 5 bases for V and 3 bases for J; bases not matched to a gene: 10. Germline values: CDR1 LNHDA, CDR2 SQIVND (reference sequence). This CDR3 spans 16 amino acids. DNA for the CDR3: TGTGCCAGTAGTTCGGCTCCGGGGGGATACTACAATGAGCAGTTCTTC. Translation: CASSSAPGGYYNEQFF.

The chain uses TRBV7-9 and TRBJ2-7; a weak D match, TRBD1 (6 bases). Per germline, CDR1 SEHNR and CDR2 FQNEAQ (reference sequence). Trimming removed 5 bases at V and 5 bases at J, with 16 bases between. This CDR3 is built from 14 residues. The CDR3 DNA is TGTGCCAGCAGCCACTACAGGGACGGGGACGAGCAGTACTTC. Protein product: CASSHYRDGDEQYF. Full variable domain (remainder filled in from reference TRBV7-9 and TRBJ2-7): DTGVSQNPRHKITKRGQNVTFRCDPISEHNRLYWYRQTLGQGPEFLTYFQNEAQLEKSRLLSDRFSAERPKGSFSTLEIQRTEQGDSAMYLCASSHYRDGDEQYFGPGTRLTVT.

This chain connects TRBV6-5 to TRBJ1-5, with D unclear. The CDR3 spans 16 residues. Germline loops: CDR1 MNHEY, CDR2 SVGAGI. Trimming cost V 0 bases and J 0 bases, with 9 bases left between them. The CDR3 bases are TGTGCCAGCAGTTACTCTAGAGCTAATAGCAATCAGCCCCAGCATTTT. The encoded protein is CASSYSRANSNQPQHF.

The rearrangement uses TRBV6-5 and TRBJ2-7; possibly TRBD1 for D (6 bases). The V and J ends lost 6 bases and 3 bases respectively, with 12 bases between them. CDR1 MNHEY and CDR2 SVGAGI come from the germline V gene. This CDR3 has 13 residues. The CDR3 bases are TGTGCCAGCAGCTTCGGACAGAACTACGAGCAGTACTTC. This encodes CASSFGQNYEQYF.

The chain carries TRBV7-2 and TRBJ2-1, with 11 bases identical to TRBD2. The V segment lost 5 bases and the J segment 6 bases; nucleotides outside the gene matches: 6. Per the germline V gene, CDR1 is SGHTA and CDR2 is FQGNSA. The CDR3 length is 15 residues. The CDR3 loop reads CASSRRLAGFNEQFF. CDR3 nucleotides: TGTGCCAGCAGCCGCCGACTAGCGGGATTCAATGAGCAGTTCTTC. Drawing the rest from reference TRBV7-2 and TRBJ2-1, the complete variable domain is GAGVSQSPSNKVTEKGKDVELRCDPISGHTALYWYRQSLGQGLEFLIYFQGNSAPDKSGLPSDRFSAERTGGSVSTLTIQRTQQEDSAVYLCASSRRLAGFNEQFFGPGTRLTVL.

The chain uses TRBV27 and TRBJ2-3, with a tentative D call TRBD1 (7 bases). Germline V CDR1 and CDR2: MNHEY, SMNVEV (reference sequence). This CDR3 spans 17 amino acids. V lost 6 bases, J lost 3 bases, and 22 bases lay in between. CDR3 in amino acids: CASSLLGGGLRTDTQYF. Written as DNA, the CDR3 is TGTGCCAGCAGCCTTCTAGGAGGGGGCTTAAGGACAGATACGCAGTATTTT.

CDR3 loop: CSASTPGNSPLHF. CDR3 nucleotides: TGCAGTGCTAGTACTCCAGGGAATTCACCCCTCCACTTT. The rearrangement links TRBV20-1 to TRBJ1-6; maybe TRBD1 (5 bases). Trimming shortened V by 3 bases and J by 7 bases, and 10 bases separated the two germline ends. This CDR3 is 13 amino acids long. Germline lookup yields CDR1 DFQATT and CDR2 SNEGSKA (reference sequence).

This chain connects TRBV2 to TRBJ1-1; a possible D gene is TRBD1 (5 bases). V was shortened by 6 bases and J by 0 bases, with 14 bases between the two germline ends. The germline CDR1 and CDR2 sequences are SNHLY and FYNNEI. This CDR3 contains 15 residues. The CDR3 spells CASRASTAMNTEAFF. CDR3 DNA: TGTGCCAGCAGGGCCTCGACAGCGATGAACACTGAAGCTTTCTTT.

J is TRBJ1-2 and V is TRBV2, with 7 bases lining up with TRBD1. The CDR3 has 14 amino acids. The trim removed 10 bases at V and 7 bases at J, leaving 15 bases unmatched. Germline assignment: CDR1 SNHLY and CDR2 FYNNEI. The CDR3 loop reads CANNRGLALVGYTF. CDR3 nucleotide sequence: TGTGCCAACAACAGGGGCTTAGCTTTAGTTGGCTACACCTTC.

The chain uses TRBV14 and TRBJ2-1; 12 bases line up with TRBD2. This CDR3 comprises 18 residues. The trim removed 4 bases at V and 7 bases at J, leaving 14 bases unmatched. The germline CDR1 and CDR2 sequences are SGHDN and FVKESK. The CDR3 sequence is CASSPWAGASGRGNEQFF. In nucleotides, the CDR3 is TGTGCCAGCAGCCCCTGGGCCGGGGCTAGCGGGAGGGGGAATGAGCAGTTCTTC.

The chain recombines TRBV19 with TRBJ2-7; D is possibly TRBD1 (6 bases). Germline lookup yields CDR1 LNHDA and CDR2 SQIVND (reference sequence). The CDR3 has 13 residues. V dropped 4 bases and J dropped 3 bases, with 10 bases sitting between them. This CDR3 is CASSTRDIYEQYF. The CDR3 coding sequence is TGTGCCAGTAGTACCCGGGACATCTACGAGCAGTACTTC.

The J gene is TRBJ1-5, the V gene TRBV10-2, with TRBD1 identical over 8 bases. CDR1 is WSHSY and CDR2 is SAAADI in the germline V gene. The CDR3 extends over 15 amino acids. V lost 2 bases, J lost 4 bases, and 4 bases stayed unmatched. CDR3 coding DNA: TGCGCCAGCAGTGAGACAGGGGGGATTAATCAGCCCCAGCATTTT. It yields the protein CASSETGGINQPQHF.

The chain joins TRBV18 to TRBJ2-7, with 10 nucleotides matching TRBD2. The V and J ends lost 1 base and 7 bases, in that order; junction bases with no gene match: 4. Germline-derived CDR1 and CDR2 are KGHSH and LQKENI. The CDR3 loop spans 14 amino acids. CDR3: CASSPRSGRGEQYF. The CDR3 DNA follows: TGTGCCAGCTCACCACGGAGCGGGAGGGGGGAGCAGTACTTC.

The chain links TRBV4-2 to TRBJ1-4, with TRBD1 identical over 7 bases. The CDR3 has 18 residues. CDR1 LGHNA and CDR2 YNFKEQ come from the germline V gene. The V gene end was trimmed by 3 bases and the J gene end by 0 bases; junction bases not matched to a gene: 10. The DNA of the CDR3 is TGTGCCAGCAGCCATCTAGGGCAGGGGGTTTCAACTAATGAAAAACTGTTTTTT. Amino acid sequence: CASSHLGQGVSTNEKLFF.

J is TRBJ1-5 and V is TRBV5-1; the D gene is possibly TRBD1 (5 bases). Trimming took 3 bases from V and 4 from J, leaving 14 bases between them. Looked up from germline, CDR1 is SGHRS and CDR2 is YFSETQ. The CDR3 length is 15 residues. CDR3: CASSWGEGRNQPQHF. DNA for the CDR3: TGCGCCAGCAGCTGGGGGGAAGGGAGGAATCAGCCCCAGCATTTT.

The rearrangement uses TRBV30 and TRBJ1-2; perhaps TRBD1 as D (6 bases). The germline CDR1 and CDR2 sequences are GTSNPN and SVGIG (reference sequence). This CDR3 has 15 residues. The V gene lost 3 bases and the J gene lost 0 bases, with 14 bases spanning the gap. The DNA of the CDR3 is TGTGCCTGGAGAACTACAGGGCGCGCTAACTATGGCTACACCTTC. Its translation: CAWRTTGRANYGYTF.

The table lists this clone with a count of one. The chain uses TRBV9 and TRBJ1-3, with D maybe TRBD1 (6 bases). The germline V gene encodes CDR1 SGDLS and CDR2 YYNGEE. There are 15 residues in the CDR3. Deletions cut 6 bases from V and 0 bases from J, with 13 bases between. The DNA for the CDR3 is TGTGCCAGCAACCGGCAGGGGTCCTCTGGAAACACCATATATTTT. As protein: CASNRQGSSGNTIYF.

This chain connects TRBV27 to TRBJ2-7; D may be TRBD1 (5 bases). V lost 7 bases and J 0 bases, leaving 10 bases between the germline ends. Germline values: CDR1 MNHEY, CDR2 SMNVEV (reference sequence). The CDR3 extends over 13 amino acids. CDR3: CASILRGSYEQYF. CDR3 in DNA: TGTGCCAGCATTCTAAGGGGCTCCTACGAGCAGTACTTC.

The gene calls are TRBV24-1 and TRBJ1-4; TRBD1 aligns across 9 bases. Trimming at V came to 4 bases and at J to 6 bases, leaving 5 bases not matched to a gene. This CDR3 is built from 15 residues. Germline-derived CDR1 and CDR2 are KGHDR and SFDVKD. The CDR3 coding sequence is TGTGCCACCAGTGACTCAGACAGGGGGGATGAAAAACTGTTTTTT. Amino acids: CATSDSDRGDEKLFF.

The chain joins TRBV6-5 to TRBJ2-1; 11 bases line up with TRBD2. The germline CDR1 and CDR2 sequences are MNHEY and SVGAGI. Trimming removed 4 bases from V and 7 bases from J; junction bases left unmatched: 6. The CDR3 loop spans 15 amino acids. CDR3 sequence (DNA): TGTGCCAGCAGTTTAGCGGGAGGGCCCGGGAATGAGCAGTTCTTC. It translates to CASSLAGGPGNEQFF.

This clone has just one count. The rearrangement uses TRBV2 and TRBJ2-7; 8 nucleotides align to TRBD1. V was pared by 5 bases and J by 7 bases, with 7 bases of the junction left unmatched. CDR1 is SNHLY and CDR2 is FYNNEI in the germline V gene. The CDR3 runs to 13 residues. CDR3 sequence reads: CASSQDRAREQYF. In DNA, the CDR3 is TGTGCCAGCAGTCAGGACAGGGCGCGGGAGCAGTACTTC.

The chain has TRBV29-1 and TRBJ1-2; 7 nucleotides line up with TRBD1. Germline lookup yields CDR1 SQVTM and CDR2 ANQGSEA. The J segment lost 5 bases and the V segment lost 6 bases, leaving 9 bases of the junction unmatched. The CDR3 length is 13 residues. The CDR3 is CSVTQGRGYGYTF. The CDR3 DNA reads TGCAGCGTGACACAGGGCAGGGGGTATGGCTACACCTTC.

The J gene is TRBJ2-7, the V gene TRBV29-1; 12 bases are shared with TRBD2. This CDR3 is 14 amino acids long. Looked up from germline, CDR1 is SQVTM and CDR2 is ANQGSEA. After removal of 7 bases from V and 7 bases from J, the junction contained 11 bases not matched to a gene. CDR3 bases: TGCAGCGCCAAAAGACTAGCGGGAGCGTCAGAGCAGTACTTC. Protein sequence: CSAKRLAGASEQYF.

This rearrangement joins TRBV9 to TRBJ2-3, with 15 bases identical to TRBD2. The CDR3 loop spans 17 amino acids. Trimming removed 1 base from V and 3 bases from J; junction bases left unmatched: 3. Germline-derived CDR1 and CDR2 are SGDLS and YYNGEE. The CDR3 DNA is TGTGCCAGCAGCGTATTTGGACTAGCGGGAGGGACAGATACGCAGTATTTT. It specifies CASSVFGLAGGTDTQYF.